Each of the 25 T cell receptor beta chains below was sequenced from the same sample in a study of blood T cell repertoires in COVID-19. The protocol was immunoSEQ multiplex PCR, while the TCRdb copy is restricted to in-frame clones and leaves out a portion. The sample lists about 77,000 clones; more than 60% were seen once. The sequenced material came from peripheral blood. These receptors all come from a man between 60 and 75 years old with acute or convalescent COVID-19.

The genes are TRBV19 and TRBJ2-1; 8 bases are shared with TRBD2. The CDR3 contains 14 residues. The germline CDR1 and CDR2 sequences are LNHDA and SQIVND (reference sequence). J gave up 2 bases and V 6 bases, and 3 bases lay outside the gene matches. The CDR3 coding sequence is TGTGCCAGTAGCCCGGGACTAGCCTACAATGAGCAGTTCTTC. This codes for CASSPGLAYNEQFF.

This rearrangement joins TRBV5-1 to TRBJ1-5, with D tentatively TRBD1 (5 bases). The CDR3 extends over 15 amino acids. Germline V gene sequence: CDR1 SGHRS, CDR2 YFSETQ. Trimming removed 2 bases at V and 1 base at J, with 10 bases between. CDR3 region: CASSLSGRSNQPQHF. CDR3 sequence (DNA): TGCGCCAGCAGCTTATCAGGGAGGAGCAATCAGCCCCAGCATTTT.

This CDR3 is CASSFTHEQYF. As DNA, the CDR3 is TGTGCCAGCAGTTTCACTCACGAGCAGTACTTC. The chain combines TRBV12-3 or TRBV12-4 with TRBJ2-7; D remains unclear. This CDR3 is built from 11 residues. V was clipped by 3 bases and J by 5 bases, with 5 bases between them.

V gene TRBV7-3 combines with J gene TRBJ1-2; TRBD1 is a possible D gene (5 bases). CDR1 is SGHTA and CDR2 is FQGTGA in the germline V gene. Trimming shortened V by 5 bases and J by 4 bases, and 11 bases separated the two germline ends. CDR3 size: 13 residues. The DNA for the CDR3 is TGTGCCAGCAGCGATTTAAGGGGCTATGGCTACACCTTC. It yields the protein CASSDLRGYGYTF. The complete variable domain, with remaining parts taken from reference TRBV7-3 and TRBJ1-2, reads GAGVSQTPSNKVTEKGKYVELRCDPISGHTALYWYRQSLGQGPEFLIYFQGTGAADDSGLPNDRFFAVRPEGSVSTLKIQRTERGDSAVYLCASSDLRGYGYTFGSGTRLTVV.

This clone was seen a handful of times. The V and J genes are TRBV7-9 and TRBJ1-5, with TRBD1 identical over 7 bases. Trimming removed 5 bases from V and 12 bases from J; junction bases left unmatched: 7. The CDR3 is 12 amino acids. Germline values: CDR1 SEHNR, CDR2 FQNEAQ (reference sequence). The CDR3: CASSERQGNQHF. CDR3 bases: TGTGCCAGCAGCGAACGACAGGGAAACCAGCATTTT.

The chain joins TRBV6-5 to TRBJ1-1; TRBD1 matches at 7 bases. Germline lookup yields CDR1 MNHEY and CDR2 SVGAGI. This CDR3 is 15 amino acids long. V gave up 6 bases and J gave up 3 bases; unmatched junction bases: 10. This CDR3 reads CASRDSAGGYTEAFF. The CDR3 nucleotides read TGTGCCAGCAGAGACTCGGCAGGGGGTTACACTGAAGCTTTCTTT.

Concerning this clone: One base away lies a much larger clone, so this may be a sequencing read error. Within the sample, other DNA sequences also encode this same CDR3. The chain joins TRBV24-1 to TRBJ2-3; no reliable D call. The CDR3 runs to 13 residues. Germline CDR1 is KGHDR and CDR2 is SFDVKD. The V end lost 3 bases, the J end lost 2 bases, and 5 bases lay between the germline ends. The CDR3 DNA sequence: TGTGCCACCAGTGATCCCTTCACAGATACGCAGTATTTT. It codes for CATSDPFTDTQYF.

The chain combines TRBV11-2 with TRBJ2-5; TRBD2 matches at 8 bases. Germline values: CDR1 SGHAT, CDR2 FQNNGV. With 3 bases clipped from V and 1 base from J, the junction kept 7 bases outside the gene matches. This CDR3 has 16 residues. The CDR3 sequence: CASSLGPSGGQETQYF. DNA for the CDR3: TGTGCCAGCAGCTTGGGACCAAGCGGGGGCCAAGAGACCCAGTACTTC.

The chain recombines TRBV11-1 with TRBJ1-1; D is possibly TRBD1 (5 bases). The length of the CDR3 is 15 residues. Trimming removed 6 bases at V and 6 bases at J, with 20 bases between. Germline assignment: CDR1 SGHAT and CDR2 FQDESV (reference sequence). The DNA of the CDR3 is TGTGCCAGCAGTAGAACAGGAGGGTTGAGGCCTGAAGCTTTCTTT. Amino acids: CASSRTGGLRPEAFF.

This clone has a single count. CDR3 sequence reads: CASSRRSGNTIYF. The CDR3 region has the DNA TGTGCCAGCTCTAGACGCTCTGGAAACACCATATATTTT. V and J are TRBV5-4 and TRBJ1-3, with D unresolved. Germline V gives CDR1 SGHNT, CDR2 YYREEE (reference sequence). This CDR3 spans 13 amino acids. Trimming left V 7 bases short and J 0 bases short, with 8 bases between.

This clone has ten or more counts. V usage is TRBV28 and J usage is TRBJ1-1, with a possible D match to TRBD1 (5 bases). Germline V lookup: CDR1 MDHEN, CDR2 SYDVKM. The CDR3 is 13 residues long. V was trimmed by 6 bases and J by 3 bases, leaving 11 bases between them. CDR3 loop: CASRVDSYTEAFF. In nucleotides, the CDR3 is TGTGCCAGCAGAGTAGACAGCTACACTGAAGCTTTCTTT.

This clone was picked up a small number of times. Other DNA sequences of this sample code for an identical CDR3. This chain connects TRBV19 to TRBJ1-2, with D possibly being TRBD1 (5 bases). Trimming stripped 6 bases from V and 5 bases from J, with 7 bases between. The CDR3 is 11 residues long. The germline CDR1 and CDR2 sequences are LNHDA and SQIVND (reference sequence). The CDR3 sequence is CASRQGYGYTF. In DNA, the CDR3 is TGTGCCAGTAGGCAGGGTTATGGCTACACCTTC.

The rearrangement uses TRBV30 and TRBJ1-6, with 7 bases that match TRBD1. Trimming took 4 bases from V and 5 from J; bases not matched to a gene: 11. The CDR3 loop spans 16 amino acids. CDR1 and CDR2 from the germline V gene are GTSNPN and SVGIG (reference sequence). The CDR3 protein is CAWIQQQGYDNSPLHF. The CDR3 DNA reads TGTGCCTGGATTCAACAACAGGGGTACGATAATTCACCCCTCCACTTT. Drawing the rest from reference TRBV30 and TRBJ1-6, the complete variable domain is SQTIHQWPATLVQPVGSPLSLECTVEGTSNPNLYWYRQAAGRGLQLLFYSVGIGQISSEVPQNLSASRPQDRQFILSSKKLLLSDSGFYLCAWIQQQGYDNSPLHFGNGTRLTVT.

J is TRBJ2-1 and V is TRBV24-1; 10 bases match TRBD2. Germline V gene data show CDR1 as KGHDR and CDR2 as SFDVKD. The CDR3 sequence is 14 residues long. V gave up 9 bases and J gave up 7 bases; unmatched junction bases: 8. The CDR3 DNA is TGTGCCACCGCGGGACTAGCGCTCGATAATGAGCAGTTCTTC. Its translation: CATAGLALDNEQFF.

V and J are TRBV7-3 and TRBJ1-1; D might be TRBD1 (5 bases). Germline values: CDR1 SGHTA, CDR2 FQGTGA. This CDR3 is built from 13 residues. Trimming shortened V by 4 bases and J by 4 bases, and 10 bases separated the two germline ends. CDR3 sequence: CASSSGVSTEAFF. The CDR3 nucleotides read TGTGCCAGCAGCTCGGGGGTTTCCACTGAAGCTTTCTTT.

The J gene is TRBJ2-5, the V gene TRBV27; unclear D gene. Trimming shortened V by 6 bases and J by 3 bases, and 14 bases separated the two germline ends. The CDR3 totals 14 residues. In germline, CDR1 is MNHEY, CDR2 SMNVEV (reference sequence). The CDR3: CASSKTEVEETQYF. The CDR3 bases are TGTGCCAGCAGCAAAACCGAGGTGGAAGAGACCCAGTACTTC.

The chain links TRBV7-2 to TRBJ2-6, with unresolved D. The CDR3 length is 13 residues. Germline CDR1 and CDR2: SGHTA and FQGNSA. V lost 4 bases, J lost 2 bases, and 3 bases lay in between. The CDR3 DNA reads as TGTGCCAGCAGCTCTCCTGGGGCCAACGTCCTGACTTTC. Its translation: CASSSPGANVLTF.

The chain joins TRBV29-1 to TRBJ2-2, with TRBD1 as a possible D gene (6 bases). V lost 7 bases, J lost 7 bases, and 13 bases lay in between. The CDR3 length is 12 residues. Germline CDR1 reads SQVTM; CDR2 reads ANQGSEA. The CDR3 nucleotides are TGCAGCGCCCTCAGGGGTGACGGGGAGCTGTTTTTT. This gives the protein CSALRGDGELFF.

CDR3 loop: CASSNERTGDTGELFF. In DNA, the CDR3 is TGTGCCAGCAGCAATGAAAGGACAGGGGACACCGGGGAGCTGTTTTTT. The chain links TRBV21-1 to TRBJ2-2; no check of the table's D call, TRBD1, against the DNA was made. TRBV21-1 is termed a pseudogene. The CDR3 has 16 amino acids.

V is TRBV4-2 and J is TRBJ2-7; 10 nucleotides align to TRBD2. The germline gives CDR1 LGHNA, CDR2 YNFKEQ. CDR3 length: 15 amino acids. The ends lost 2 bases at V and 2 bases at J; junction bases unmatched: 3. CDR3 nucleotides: TGTGCCAGCAGCCAACTAGCGGGAGAGGCCTACGAGCAGTACTTC. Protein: CASSQLAGEAYEQYF.

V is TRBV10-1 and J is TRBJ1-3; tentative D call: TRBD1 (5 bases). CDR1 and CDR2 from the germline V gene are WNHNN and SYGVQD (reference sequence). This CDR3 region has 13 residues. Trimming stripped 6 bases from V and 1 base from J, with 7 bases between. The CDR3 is CASSRQSGNTIYF. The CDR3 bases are TGCGCCAGCAGCCGACAGTCTGGAAACACCATATATTTT.

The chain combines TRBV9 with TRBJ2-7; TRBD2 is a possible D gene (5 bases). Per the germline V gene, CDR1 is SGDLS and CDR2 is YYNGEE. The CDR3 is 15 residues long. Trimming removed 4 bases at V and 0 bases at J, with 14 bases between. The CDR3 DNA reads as TGTGCCAGCAGCCCCCGGTTGGAGGTCTCCTACGAGCAGTACTTC. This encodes CASSPRLEVSYEQYF.

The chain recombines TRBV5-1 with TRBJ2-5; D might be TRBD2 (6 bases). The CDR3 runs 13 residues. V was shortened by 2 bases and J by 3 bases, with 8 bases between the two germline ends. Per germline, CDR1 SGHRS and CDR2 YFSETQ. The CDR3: CASSLGEEETQYF. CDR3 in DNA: TGCGCCAGCAGCTTAGGGGAGGAAGAGACCCAGTACTTC. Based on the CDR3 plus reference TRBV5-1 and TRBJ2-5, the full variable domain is KAGVTQTPRYLIKTRGQQVTLSCSPISGHRSVSWYQQTPGQGLQFLFEYFSETQRNKGNFPGRFSGRQFSNSRSEMNVSTLELGDSALYLCASSLGEEETQYFGPGTRLLVL.

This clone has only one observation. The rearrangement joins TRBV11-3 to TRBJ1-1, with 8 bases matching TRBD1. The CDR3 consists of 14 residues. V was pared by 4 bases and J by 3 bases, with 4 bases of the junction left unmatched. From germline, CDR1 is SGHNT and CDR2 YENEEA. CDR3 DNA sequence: TGTGCCAGCAGCTCCGGACAGGGTGACACTGAAGCTTTCTTT. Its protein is CASSSGQGDTEAFF. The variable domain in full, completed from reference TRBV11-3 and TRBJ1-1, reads EAGVVQSPRYKIIEKKQPVAFWCNPISGHNTLYWYLQNLGQGPELLIRYENEEAVDDSQLPKDRFSAERLKGVDSTLKIQPAELGDSAVYLCASSSGQGDTEAFFGQGTRLTVV.

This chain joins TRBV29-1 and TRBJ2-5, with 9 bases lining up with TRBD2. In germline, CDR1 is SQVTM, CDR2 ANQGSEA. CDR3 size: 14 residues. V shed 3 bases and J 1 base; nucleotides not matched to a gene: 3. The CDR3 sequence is CSVDPAGGQETQYF. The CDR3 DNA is TGCAGCGTTGACCCAGCGGGAGGCCAAGAGACCCAGTACTTC.